This entry features one T cell receptor beta chain sequence. TCRdb's table, derived via immunoSEQ multiplex PCR, lists solely in-frame clones and lacks some. The sample shows around 320,000 clones, about nine tenths of them seen only once. The data were taken from a study of blood T cell repertoires in COVID-19. Study-wide background: COVID-19 samples, acute and convalescent, were from the United States, Italy and Spain. PBMCs, B-cell-depleted T cells, or T cells provided the cDNA or gDNA that made up the material.

The CDR3 is 16 residues long. Germline CDR1 and CDR2: MGHRA and YSYEKL. Trimming took 2 bases from V and 7 from J; bases not matched to a gene: 7. The specimen was peripheral blood. The source of this sequence is a man between 18 and 35 years old with active or convalescent COVID-19. This chain joins TRBV4-1 and TRBJ2-2; TRBD2 matches 10 bases. The CDR3 bases are TGCGCCAGCAGCCAACCTCCGAGCGGGAGGGTCGGGGAGCTGTTTTTT. The encoded protein is CASSQPPSGRVGELFF.